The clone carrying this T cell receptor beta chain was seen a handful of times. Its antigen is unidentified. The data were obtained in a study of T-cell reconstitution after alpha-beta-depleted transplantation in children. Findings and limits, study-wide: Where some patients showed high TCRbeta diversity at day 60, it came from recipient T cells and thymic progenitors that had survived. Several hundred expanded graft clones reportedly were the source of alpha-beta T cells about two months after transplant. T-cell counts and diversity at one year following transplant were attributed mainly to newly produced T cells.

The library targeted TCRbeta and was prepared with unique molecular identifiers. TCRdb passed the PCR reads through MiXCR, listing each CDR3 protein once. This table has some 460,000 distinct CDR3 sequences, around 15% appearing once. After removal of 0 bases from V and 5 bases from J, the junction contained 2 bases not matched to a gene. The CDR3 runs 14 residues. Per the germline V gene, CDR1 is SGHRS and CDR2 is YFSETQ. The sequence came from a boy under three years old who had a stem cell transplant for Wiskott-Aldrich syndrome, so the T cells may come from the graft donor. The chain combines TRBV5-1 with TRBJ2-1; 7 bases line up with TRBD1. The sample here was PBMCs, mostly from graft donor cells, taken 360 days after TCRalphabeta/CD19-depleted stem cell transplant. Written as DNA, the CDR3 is TGCGCCAGCAGCTTGGAGGGACAGAACAATGAGCAGTTCTTC. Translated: CASSLEGQNNEQFF.